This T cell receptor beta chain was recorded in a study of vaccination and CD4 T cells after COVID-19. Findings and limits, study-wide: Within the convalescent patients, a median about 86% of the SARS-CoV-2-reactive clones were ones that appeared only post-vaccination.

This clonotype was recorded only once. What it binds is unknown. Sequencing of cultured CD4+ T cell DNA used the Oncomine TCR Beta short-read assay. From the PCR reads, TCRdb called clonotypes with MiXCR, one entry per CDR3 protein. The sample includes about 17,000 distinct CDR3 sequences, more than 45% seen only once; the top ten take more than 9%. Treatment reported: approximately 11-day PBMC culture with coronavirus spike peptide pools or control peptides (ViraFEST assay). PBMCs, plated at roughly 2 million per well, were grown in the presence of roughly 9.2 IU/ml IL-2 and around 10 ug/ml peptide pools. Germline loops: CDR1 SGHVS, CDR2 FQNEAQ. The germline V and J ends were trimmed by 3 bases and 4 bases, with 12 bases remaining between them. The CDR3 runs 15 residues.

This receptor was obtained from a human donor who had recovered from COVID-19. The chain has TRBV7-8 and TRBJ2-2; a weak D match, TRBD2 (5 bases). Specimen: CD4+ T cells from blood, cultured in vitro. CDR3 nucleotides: TGTGCCAGCAGCTTTCGAGGGCCAACCACCGGGGAGCTGTTTTTT. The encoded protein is CASSFRGPTTGELFF.